This TCR beta chain came from a study of molecular identifiers for immune sequencing clone quantification. TCRdb reprocessed the PCR reads via MiXCR and lists one record per CDR3 protein. The table records approximately 500,000 distinct CDR3 sequences, about 25% of them present only once. A single count supports this clonotype. Its antigen is as yet unknown. This may be a read error: a much more frequent sequence differs by one nucleotide. General study points: Identical TCR molecules can share a barcode, and this sharing could underestimate highly expanded clone sizes.

The CDR3 is made up of 13 amino acids. Trimming removed 7 bases at V and 2 bases at J, with 10 bases between. This TCR was sampled from a human donor in good health. Some libraries in this study had Jurkat cell RNA spiked in. Sequences were obtained from naive CD8+ T cells from blood, with Jurkat cell RNA spiked in. Documented subset: FACS-sorted CD8+CD4-CCR7+CD45RA+ naive T cells. V usage is TRBV12-3 or TRBV12-4 and J usage is TRBJ2-3; D might be TRBD2 (5 bases). The CDR3 loop reads CASTLEDTDTQYF. The CDR3 DNA is TGTGCCAGCACTTTGGAGGACACAGATACGCAGTATTTT.